This T cell receptor beta chain derives from a study of blood T cell repertoires in COVID-19. Study background: Some COVID-19 samples were acute and others convalescent; all came from the United States, Italy and Spain. T cells, B-cell-depleted T cells, or PBMCs supplied cDNA or gDNA.

Methods used by the authors: Quantification of nucleated cells was approximated via reference gene primer amplification. Clones were sequenced by immunoSEQ multiplex PCR, and TCRdb holds only the in-frame ones, with some missing. The D gene and trimming were derived from the DNA, and the V and J assignments and clone size from that table. Of 150,000 to 200,000 clones in the sample, 75% to 95% were seen once. Germline V gene data show CDR1 as DFQATT and CDR2 as SNEGSKA (reference sequence). Trimming took off 3 bases at V and 7 bases at J, with 16 bases between the two ends. The CDR3 covers 14 residues.

The chain employs TRBV20-1 and TRBJ2-1; TRBD2 might be the D (5 bases). The specimen was peripheral blood. The clonotype comes from a man over 45 with acute or convalescent COVID-19. The CDR3 is CSASPLESPNEQFF. The CDR3 DNA reads as TGCAGTGCTAGTCCACTAGAGTCCCCTAATGAGCAGTTCTTC.